This record covers a single T cell receptor (beta chain). Its cognate antigen has yet to be identified. The sample holds no much larger clone one base away, and base qualities are not on file. TCR CDR3 regions were amplified from genomic DNA by multiplex PCR using the deep immunoSEQ assay. Genomic DNA extracted from each cell subset was distributed evenly over all wells of several immunoSEQ 96-well plates, and each plate served as one replicate. For sorted subsets, each replicate PCR was loaded with approximately 190 ng genomic DNA, equivalent to about 30,000 T cell genomes. The purified libraries were quantified using a Qubit 3.0 fluorometer, sized with a Bioanalyzer 2100, and then quantified again using the KAPA Library Quantification kit. A separate single-read 150-cycle Illumina NextSeq 550 flow cell was used to sequence each immunoSEQ 96-well plate. Concerning the study's data processing: Because only junctional sequences without quality scores were contained in the immunoSEQ output, filtering matching that applied to full-length reads could not be performed. To assign V/J genes and CDR3, sequences were annotated using PyIR, a Python wrapper for IgBLAST v1.9, with IMGT germline references. Reads with weak V/J assignments (E-value above 1e-6), missing CDR3, stop codons, out-of-frame junctions, or ambiguous translated residues were removed. A V3J clonotype was defined by an identical inferred V gene, J gene, and CDR3 amino acid sequence. The percentage overlap between two repertoires was calculated by dividing the number of shared unique clonotypes by the size of the smaller repertoire. RTK rarefaction, the Chao1 estimator, and Recon v2.1 estimates of unobserved clonotypes were used to assess repertoire richness. OLGA was used to compute generation probabilities for all TCRbeta clonotypes that the gDNA method yielded from a handful of donors. Entries here come from immuneACCESS through TCRdb and include only in-frame sequences with V and J called. Some clones fail to appear in such tables; in the studies checked, an unresolved V gene covers under half of the shortfall, and the cause of the remainder is unknown. Clone size and the V and J calls come from that table; the DNA yielded D and trimming. This sample lists about 980,000 clones; around three quarters were detected once. Together, the top ten hold about 1.5% of the sample.

Healthy HIV-negative adults with no recently reported acute infections or vaccinations were included as donors. Only Caucasian adults living in Nashville, Tennessee, USA were represented among the donors. CD4+ T cells were enriched by magnetic negative selection, after which naive cells were positively selected on CD45RA and the negative fraction was taken as the memory subset. Blood was obtained by leukapheresis, after which PBMCs were separated by Ficoll-Histopaque density gradient centrifugation and cryopreserved in liquid nitrogen vapor phase. Analytical flow cytometry was used to check the purity and quantity of every magnetically sorted T cell population. From each sorted fraction, genomic DNA was isolated and quantified by UV absorbance on a Nanodrop 2000c. The sample belongs to a study of shared clonotypes between healthy human individuals (dated by TCRdb to the early 2020s). With regard to the full study: A couple of women and a few men aged 18 to 49 years were included in the cohort. For each donor, CD4 naive and CD4 memory were each run on three plates, CD8 naive on two plates, and CD8 memory on one plate. Each donor's leukapheresis produced roughly between roughly 0.85 and 9.5 billion PBMCs. To estimate repertoire size and how much clonotype sharing occurs between individuals, the study deeply sequenced the blood TCR repertoires of several healthy adults. Libraries were prepared and TCR repertoires were sequenced by different laboratories using diverse techniques, in order to increase sequencing depth and limit assay-specific biases.

The germline V gene encodes CDR1 SGHAT and CDR2 FQNNGV. The CDR3, cysteine through phenylalanine, is 16 amino acids long. CDR3 DNA only is kept here, 48 bases in frame from base 1. The junction shows trimming of 5 bases on V and 1 base on J, plus 14 bases between the germline ends. The full study reports these points: Compared with non-shared clonotypes, clonotypes shared by all four sorted-subset donors had higher generation probabilities. When a few donors were compared, the shared fraction of clonotypes was 5% to 6.5% for naive CD4, around 4% for naive CD8, 2.3% for memory CD4, and 0.35% to 0.4% for memory CD8. Only blood was sampled, and tissue TCR repertoires likely differ from those in blood. The genetic and exposure-history diversity represented was limited by the small number of donors. Naive subsets generally had larger estimated clonotype richness than memory subsets did. Incomplete sequencing was indicated by rarefaction of sorted-subset datasets, despite the large sequencing depth. Pairwise subsampling indicated that sequencing depth was expected to affect the degree of clonotype sharing among donors.

The source is a man aged 18-30 years in good health. The sample taken for sequencing was memory CD4+ T cells sorted from blood. According to the study, the label for this sample's cell subset or site signals: CD45RA-negative fraction. The chain is encoded by TRBV11-2 joined to TRBJ2-2, and possibly TRBD1, on 6 matching bases. CDR3 sequence: CASSPTRGRNTGELFF. The nucleotide sequence reads as follows: TGTGCCAGCAGCCCCACGAGGGGGAGGAACACCGGGGAGCTGTTTTTT.